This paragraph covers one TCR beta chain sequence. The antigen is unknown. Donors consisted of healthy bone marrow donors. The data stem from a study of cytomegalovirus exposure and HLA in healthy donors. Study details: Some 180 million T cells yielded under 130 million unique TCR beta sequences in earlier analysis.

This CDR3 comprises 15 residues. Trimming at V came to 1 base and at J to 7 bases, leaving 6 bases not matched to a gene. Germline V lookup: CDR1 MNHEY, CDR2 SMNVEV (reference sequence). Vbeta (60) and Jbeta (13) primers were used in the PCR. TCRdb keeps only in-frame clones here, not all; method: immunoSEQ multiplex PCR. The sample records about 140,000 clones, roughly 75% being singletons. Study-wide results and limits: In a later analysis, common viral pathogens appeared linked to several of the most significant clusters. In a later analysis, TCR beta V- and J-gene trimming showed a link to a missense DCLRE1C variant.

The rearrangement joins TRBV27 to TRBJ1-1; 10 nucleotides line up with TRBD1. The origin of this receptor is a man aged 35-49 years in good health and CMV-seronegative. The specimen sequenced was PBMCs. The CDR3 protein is CASSLWPGTGVEAFF. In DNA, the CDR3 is TGTGCCAGCAGTTTATGGCCGGGGACAGGGGTTGAAGCTTTCTTT.